This TCR beta chain was retrieved from a study of shared clonotypes between healthy human individuals. In the naive CD8 group, cells lacked CD45RO and were positively selected for CCR7, so terminally differentiated effector memory CD45RA+ cells were left out. Free of recent acute infections or vaccinations, the donors were healthy HIV-negative adults. CDR1 is SEHNR, CDR2 FQNEAQ, per germline (reference sequence). Trimming removed 0 bases at V and 0 bases at J, with 12 bases between. CDR3 length: 17 residues. Note on this clone: Its specificity is unknown.

Findings of the study overall: Naive subsets generally exceeded memory subsets in estimated richness.

At a deep level, the assay was run. Sequenced by immunoSEQ multiplex PCR; TCRdb stores in-frame clones only, minus some. The sample has about 2.1 million clones, about 94% seen once. The sequencing sample was made of naive CD8+ T cells from PBMCs. The V and J genes are TRBV7-9 and TRBJ2-1, with D unclear. This TCR derives from a man aged 18-30 years in good health. Some clones in this sample may be carry-over from other donors' samples. CDR3: CASSLATRISSYNEQFF. CDR3 nucleotide sequence: TGTGCCAGCAGCTTAGCGACAAGGATTTCCTCCTACAATGAGCAGTTCTTC.